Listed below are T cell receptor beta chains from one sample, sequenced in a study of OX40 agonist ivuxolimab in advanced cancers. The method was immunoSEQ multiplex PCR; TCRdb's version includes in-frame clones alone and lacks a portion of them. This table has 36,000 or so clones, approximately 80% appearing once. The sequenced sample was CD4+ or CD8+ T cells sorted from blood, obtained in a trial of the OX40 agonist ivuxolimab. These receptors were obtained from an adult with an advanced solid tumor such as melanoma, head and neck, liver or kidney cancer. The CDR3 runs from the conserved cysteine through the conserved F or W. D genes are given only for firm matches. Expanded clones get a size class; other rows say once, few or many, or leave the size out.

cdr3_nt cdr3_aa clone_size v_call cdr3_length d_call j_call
TGCAGCGTTGAAGACGGGATGGGGACAGATACGCAGTATTTT CSVEDGMGTDTQYF . TRBV29-1 14 . TRBJ2-3
TGTGCCAGCAGCCAACAGGCGCCGGGGGAAGATACGCAGTATTTT CASSQQAPGEDTQYF few TRBV4-2 15 . TRBJ2-3
TGTGCCAGCAGCCAAGAGTCGTGGGGCTCCTTTAACTATGGCTACACCTTC CASSQESWGSFNYGYTF . TRBV14 17 . TRBJ1-2
TGTGCCAGCAGTTCGACTAGCGGGGGGAACACCGGGGAGCTGTTTTTT CASSSTSGGNTGELFF . TRBV28 16 TRBD2 TRBJ2-2
TGTGCCAGCAGTGCGACGACAGGTTCTGCAAACTATGGCTACACCTTC CASSATTGSANYGYTF . TRBV27 16 . TRBJ1-2
TGTGCCAGCAGCAGGGGACAGGTAGGGTGCTACGAGCAGTACTTC CASSRGQVGCYEQYF once TRBV21-1 15 . TRBJ2-7
TGTGCCAGCAGCTCTGCGGGAGGACGGGGGAATGAGCAGTTCTTC CASSSAGGRGNEQFF once TRBV14 15 TRBD2 TRBJ2-1
TGTGCCAGCTCCGATTGGCAGGGGGCATGGACCGGGGAGCTGTTTTTT CASSDWQGAWTGELFF . TRBV19 16 TRBD1 TRBJ2-2
TGCGCCAGCAGTGAGTCTATCGGAAGCGATGAAAAACTGTTTTTT CASSESIGSDEKLFF . TRBV10-1 15 . TRBJ1-4
TGTGCCTGGAGGGCCCTAGGGGGATACGAGCAGTACTTC CAWRALGGYEQYF . TRBV30 13 . TRBJ2-7
TGTGCCAGCACCGAAATAGCGGGAGGGTACTACAATGAGCAGTTCTTC CASTEIAGGYYNEQFF . TRBV7-9 16 TRBD2 TRBJ2-1
TGTGCCAGCAGTTTAACAGGCTCCTACGAGCAGTACTTC CASSLTGSYEQYF medium-sized TRBV28 13 . TRBJ2-7
TGTGCCAGCAGTTACCAGCGCAACTCCTACGAGCAGTACTTC CASSYQRNSYEQYF few TRBV6-5 14 . TRBJ2-7
TGCAGCGTTGAAGATTCGGGTTACAATGAGCAGTTCTTC CSVEDSGYNEQFF . TRBV29-1 13 . TRBJ2-1
TGCGCCAGCAGCCCGAGGACACTAGCAACTGGCGAGCAGTACTTC CASSPRTLATGEQYF . TRBV4-1 15 . TRBJ2-7
TGTGCCAGCTCACCGTCCGGGGGGCCCTACAATGAGCAGTTCTTC CASSPSGGPYNEQFF . TRBV18 15 . TRBJ2-1
TGTGCAGCCGTGGGCACCGGGGAGCTGTTTTTT CAAVGTGELFF . TRBV7-9 11 . TRBJ2-2
TGCGCCAGCAGCCAAACCCCCTTCGCCAGGGGTAGCACAGATACGCAGTATTTT CASSQTPFARGSTDTQYF once TRBV4-1 18 . TRBJ2-3
TGTGCCTGCCGGGACCCCGGGGGCATGGGGCAGTACTTC CACRDPGGMGQYF . TRBV30 13 . TRBJ2-7
TGCGCCAGCAGCCAGTCGTTTAGGTTGGGCACTGAAGCTTTCTTT CASSQSFRLGTEAFF . TRBV4-3 15 . TRBJ1-1
TGTGCCAGCAGTGAGGGGGCTATGAACACTGAAGCTTTCTTT CASSEGAMNTEAFF . TRBV9 14 TRBD1 TRBJ1-1
TGTGCCAGCACCTGGAGTGCCTTGGGGGATTCACCCCTCCACTTT CASTWSALGDSPLHF few TRBV6-6 15 . TRBJ1-6
TGTGCCAGCAGTTACGGTCGGACACGTGGCTACACCTTC CASSYGRTRGYTF . TRBV6-5 13 . TRBJ1-2
TGTGCCTGGAGATCGGACAGGGCACAAGGGGAGCTGTTTTTT CAWRSDRAQGELFF . TRBV30 14 TRBD1 TRBJ2-2
TGTGCCACCAGCGGGCCTAGGACAGGGGAGTCTTTCTTT CATSGPRTGESFF few TRBV15 13 TRBD1 TRBJ1-1
TGTGCCAGCAGTCTCGGGGTTGGGACTGAAGCTTTCTTT CASSLGVGTEAFF . TRBV25-1 13 . TRBJ1-1
TGTGCCAGCAGCCAAGCGGGGGGATACTACAATGAGCAGTTCTTC CASSQAGGYYNEQFF . TRBV14 15 TRBD2 TRBJ2-1
TGTGCCAGCAGTTTAGGGCTGAACACTGAAGCTTTCTTT CASSLGLNTEAFF few TRBV28 13 . TRBJ1-1
TGTGCCAGCTGTACTAACGAGGGAAAACTGTTTTTT CASCTNEGKLFF . TRBV28 12 . TRBJ1-4
TGTGCCAGCAGCCCCGAGGGGTATAATTCACCCCTCCACTTT CASSPEGYNSPLHF . TRBV21-1 14 . TRBJ1-6
TGCGCCAGCGGAGGGGAGGCCGCAGATACGCAGTATTTT CASGGEAADTQYF . TRBV10-1 13 . TRBJ2-3
TGTGCCAGCAGCTTTTATCTAGGAGGCGGTATGGACGAGCAGTACTTC CASSFYLGGGMDEQYF . TRBV5-5 16 . TRBJ2-7